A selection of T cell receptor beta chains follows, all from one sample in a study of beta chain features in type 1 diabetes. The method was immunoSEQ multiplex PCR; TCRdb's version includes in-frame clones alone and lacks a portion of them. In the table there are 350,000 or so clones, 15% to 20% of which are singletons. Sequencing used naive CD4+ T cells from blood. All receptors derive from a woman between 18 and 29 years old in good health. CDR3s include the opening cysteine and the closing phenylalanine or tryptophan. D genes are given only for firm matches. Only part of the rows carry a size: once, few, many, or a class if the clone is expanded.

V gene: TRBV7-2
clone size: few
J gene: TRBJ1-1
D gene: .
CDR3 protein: CASSQGMNTEAFF
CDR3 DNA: TGTGCCAGCAGTCAGGGCATGAACACTGAAGCTTTCTTT

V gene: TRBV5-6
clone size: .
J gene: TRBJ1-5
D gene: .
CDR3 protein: CASSLQNQPQHF
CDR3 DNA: TGTGCCAGCAGCTTGCAAAATCAGCCCCAGCATTTT

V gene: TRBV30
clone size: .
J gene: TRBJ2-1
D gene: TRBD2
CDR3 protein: CAWSKGWAGVAFF
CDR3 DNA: TGTGCCTGGAGTAAGGGGTGGGCGGGAGTCGCGTTCTTC

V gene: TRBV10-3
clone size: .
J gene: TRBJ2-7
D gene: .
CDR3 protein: CAIDPGSHSEQYF
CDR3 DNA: TGTGCCATAGACCCCGGGAGCCACAGCGAGCAGTACTTC

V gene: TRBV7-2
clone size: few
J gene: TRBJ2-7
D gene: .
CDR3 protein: CASSGWAGSSYEQYF
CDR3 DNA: TGTGCCAGCAGCGGGTGGGCGGGGAGCTCCTACGAGCAGTACTTC

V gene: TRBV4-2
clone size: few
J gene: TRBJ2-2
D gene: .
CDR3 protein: CASSQSSRGPGELFF
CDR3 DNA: TGTGCCAGCAGCCAATCAAGTCGGGGTCCCGGGGAGCTGTTTTTT

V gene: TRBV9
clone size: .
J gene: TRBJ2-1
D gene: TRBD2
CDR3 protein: CASSASGGAYYNEQFF
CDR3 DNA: TGTGCCAGCAGCGCTAGCGGGGGGGCATACTACAATGAGCAGTTCTTC

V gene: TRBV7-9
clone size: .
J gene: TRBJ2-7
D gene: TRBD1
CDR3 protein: CASSLGTGYEQYF
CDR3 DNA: TGTGCCAGCAGCTTGGGGACAGGTTACGAGCAGTACTTC

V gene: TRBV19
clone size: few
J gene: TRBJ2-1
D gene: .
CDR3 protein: CASRRGGRYNEQFF
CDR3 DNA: TGTGCCAGTAGGAGAGGAGGCAGGTACAATGAGCAGTTCTTC

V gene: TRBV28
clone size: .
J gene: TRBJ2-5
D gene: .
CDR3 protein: CASSSGTSKETQYF
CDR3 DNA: TGTGCCAGCAGTTCCGGGACTTCAAAAGAGACCCAGTACTTC

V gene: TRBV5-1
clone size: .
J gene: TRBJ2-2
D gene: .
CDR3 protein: CASSYPSRNTGELFF
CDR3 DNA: TGCGCCAGCAGCTATCCATCCAGGAACACCGGGGAGCTGTTTTTT

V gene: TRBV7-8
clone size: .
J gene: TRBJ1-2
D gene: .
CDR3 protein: CASSLGGRSVSYGYTF
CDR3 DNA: TGTGCCAGCAGCTTAGGAGGTCGCAGCGTGAGCTATGGCTACACCTTC

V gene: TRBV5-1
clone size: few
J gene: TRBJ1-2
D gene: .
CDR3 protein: CASSLARGGDYGYTF
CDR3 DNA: TGCGCCAGCAGCTTGGCCCGCGGAGGGGACTATGGCTACACCTTC

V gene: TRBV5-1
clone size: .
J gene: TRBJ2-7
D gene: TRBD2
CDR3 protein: CASSRTSGGRGAYEQYF
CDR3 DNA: TGCGCCAGCAGTAGGACTAGCGGGGGCCGCGGGGCCTACGAGCAGTACTTC

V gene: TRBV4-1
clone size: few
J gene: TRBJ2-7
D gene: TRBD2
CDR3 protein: CASSQTGGRAHMYEQYF
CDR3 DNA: TGCGCCAGCAGCCAAACCGGCGGGAGGGCACATATGTACGAGCAGTACTTC

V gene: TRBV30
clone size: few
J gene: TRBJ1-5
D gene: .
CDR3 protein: CAWSAGGNQPQHF
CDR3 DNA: TGTGCCTGGAGCGCTGGAGGGAATCAGCCCCAGCATTTT

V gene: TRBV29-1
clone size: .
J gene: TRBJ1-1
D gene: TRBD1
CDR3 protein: CSVERDRNTEAFF
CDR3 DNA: TGCAGCGTTGAAAGGGACAGGAACACTGAAGCTTTCTTT

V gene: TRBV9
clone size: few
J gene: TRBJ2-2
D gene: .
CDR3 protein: CASSVGGNTGELFF
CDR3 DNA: TGTGCCAGCAGCGTAGGAGGGAACACCGGGGAGCTGTTTTTT

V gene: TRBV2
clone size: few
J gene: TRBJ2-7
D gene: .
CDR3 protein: CASSPRWVHYEQYF
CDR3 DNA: TGTGCCAGCAGTCCGAGGTGGGTCCACTACGAGCAGTACTTC

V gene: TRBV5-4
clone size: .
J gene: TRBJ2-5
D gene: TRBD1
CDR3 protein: CASSPDRGQETQYF
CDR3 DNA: TGTGCCAGCAGCCCTGACAGGGGCCAAGAGACCCAGTACTTC

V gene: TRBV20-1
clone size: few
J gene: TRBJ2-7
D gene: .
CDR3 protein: CSAKPLYEQYF
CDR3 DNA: TGCAGTGCTAAGCCTCTCTACGAGCAGTACTTC

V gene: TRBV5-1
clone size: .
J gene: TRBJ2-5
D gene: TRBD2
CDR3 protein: CASSPWASGRVETQYF
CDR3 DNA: TGCGCCAGCAGCCCCTGGGCTAGCGGGAGGGTCGAGACCCAGTACTTC

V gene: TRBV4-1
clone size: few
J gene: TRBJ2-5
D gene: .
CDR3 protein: CASSQGTQETQYF
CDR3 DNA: TGCGCCAGCAGCCAGGGGACTCAGGAGACCCAGTACTTC

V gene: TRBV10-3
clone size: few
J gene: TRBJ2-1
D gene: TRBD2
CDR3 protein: CAISTSPGLAAYNEQFF
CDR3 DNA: TGTGCCATCAGCACTTCCCCGGGACTAGCGGCTTACAATGAGCAGTTCTTC

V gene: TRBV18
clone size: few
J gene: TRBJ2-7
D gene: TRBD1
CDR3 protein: CASSPGTASYEQYF
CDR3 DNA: TGTGCCAGCTCACCCGGGACAGCCTCCTACGAGCAGTACTTC

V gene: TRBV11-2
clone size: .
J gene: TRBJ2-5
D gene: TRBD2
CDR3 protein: CASRHGTSGQETQYF
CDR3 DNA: TGTGCCAGCAGACATGGGACTAGCGGACAAGAGACCCAGTACTTC

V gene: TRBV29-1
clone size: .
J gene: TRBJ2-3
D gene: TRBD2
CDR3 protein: CSVVRGGTDTQYF
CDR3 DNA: TGCAGCGTTGTGCGGGGGGGAACAGATACGCAGTATTTT

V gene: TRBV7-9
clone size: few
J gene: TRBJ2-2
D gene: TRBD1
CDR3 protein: CASKKGQGAGELFF
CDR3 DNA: TGTGCCAGCAAAAAGGGACAGGGGGCCGGGGAGCTGTTTTTT

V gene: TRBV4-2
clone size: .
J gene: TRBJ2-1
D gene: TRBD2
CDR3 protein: CASSQTSAGGIYNEQFF
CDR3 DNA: TGTGCCAGCAGCCAAACTTCAGCGGGGGGGATTTACAATGAGCAGTTCTTC

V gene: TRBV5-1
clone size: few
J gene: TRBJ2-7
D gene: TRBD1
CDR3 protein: CASSLVSQGAYEQYF
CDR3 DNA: TGCGCCAGCAGCTTGGTCTCGCAGGGGGCTTACGAGCAGTACTTC

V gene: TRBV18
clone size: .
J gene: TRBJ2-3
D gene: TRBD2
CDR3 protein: CASSPSGGSTDTQYF
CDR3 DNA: TGTGCCAGCTCACCTAGCGGGGGGAGCACAGATACGCAGTATTTT

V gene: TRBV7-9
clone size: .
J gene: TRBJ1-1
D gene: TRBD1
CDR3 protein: CASSYGTGAPEAFF
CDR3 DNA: TGTGCCAGCAGCTACGGGACAGGGGCTCCCGAAGCTTTCTTT

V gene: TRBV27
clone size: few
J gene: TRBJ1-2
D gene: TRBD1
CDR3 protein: CASSFSGQGGSYGYTF
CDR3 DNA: TGTGCCAGCAGTTTTTCGGGACAGGGGGGCAGTTATGGCTACACCTTC

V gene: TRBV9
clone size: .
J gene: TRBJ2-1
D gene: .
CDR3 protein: CASSPDQGNEQFF
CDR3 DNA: TGTGCCAGCAGCCCAGATCAGGGGAATGAGCAGTTCTTC

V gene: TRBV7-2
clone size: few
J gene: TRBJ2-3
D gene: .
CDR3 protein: CASSLDGGSTDTQYF
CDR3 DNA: TGTGCCAGCAGCTTAGATGGGGGCTCCACAGATACGCAGTATTTT

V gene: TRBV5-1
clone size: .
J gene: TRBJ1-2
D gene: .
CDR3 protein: CASSFRGSNYGYTF
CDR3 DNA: TGCGCCAGCAGCTTTCGGGGGTCTAACTATGGCTACACCTTC

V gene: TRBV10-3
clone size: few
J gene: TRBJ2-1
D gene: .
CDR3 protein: CALLNREGEQFF
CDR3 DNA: TGTGCCCTCCTAAACAGGGAGGGTGAGCAGTTCTTC

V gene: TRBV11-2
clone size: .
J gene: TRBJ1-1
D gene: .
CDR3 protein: CASSSRGTEAFF
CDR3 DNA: TGTGCCAGCAGCTCCAGGGGAACTGAAGCTTTCTTT

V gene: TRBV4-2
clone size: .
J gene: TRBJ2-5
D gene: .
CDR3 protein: CASSQDRTQETQYF
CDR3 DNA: TGTGCCAGCAGCCAAGATCGGACACAAGAGACCCAGTACTTC

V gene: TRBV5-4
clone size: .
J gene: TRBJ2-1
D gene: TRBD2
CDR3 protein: CASSLQRGLGADEQFF
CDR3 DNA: TGTGCCAGCAGCTTGCAGCGGGGACTCGGGGCTGATGAGCAGTTCTTC

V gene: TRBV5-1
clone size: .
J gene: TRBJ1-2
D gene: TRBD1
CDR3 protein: CASKQPDRGHGYTF
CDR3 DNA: TGCGCCAGCAAACAACCTGACAGGGGACATGGCTACACCTTC

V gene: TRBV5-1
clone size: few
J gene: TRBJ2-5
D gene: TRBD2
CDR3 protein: CASSPLTSGGQETQYF
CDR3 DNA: TGCGCCAGCAGCCCGCTGACTAGCGGGGGCCAGGAGACCCAGTACTTC

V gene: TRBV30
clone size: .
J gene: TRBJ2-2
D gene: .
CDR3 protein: CAWIPLTGELFF
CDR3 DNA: TGTGCCTGGATCCCTCTCACCGGGGAGCTGTTTTTT

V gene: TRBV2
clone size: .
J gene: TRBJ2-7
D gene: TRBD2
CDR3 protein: CASRPGTTYEQYF
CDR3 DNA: TGTGCCAGCAGACCCGGGACTACCTACGAGCAGTACTTC